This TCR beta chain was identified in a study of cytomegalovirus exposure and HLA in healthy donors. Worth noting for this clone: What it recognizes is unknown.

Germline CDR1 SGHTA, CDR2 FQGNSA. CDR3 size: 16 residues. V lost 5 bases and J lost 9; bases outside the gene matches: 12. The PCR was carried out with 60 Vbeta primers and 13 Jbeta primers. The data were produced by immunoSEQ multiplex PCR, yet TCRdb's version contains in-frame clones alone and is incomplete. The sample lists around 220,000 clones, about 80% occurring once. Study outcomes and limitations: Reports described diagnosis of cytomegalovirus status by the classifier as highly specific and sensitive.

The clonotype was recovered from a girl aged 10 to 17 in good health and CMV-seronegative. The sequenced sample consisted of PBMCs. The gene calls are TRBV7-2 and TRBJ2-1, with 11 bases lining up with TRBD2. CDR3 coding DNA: TGTGCCAGCAGCGTCTTAGCGGGGGGGCTGTCTCCTGAGCAGTTCTTC. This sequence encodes CASSVLAGGLSPEQFF.